A selection of T cell receptor beta chains follows, all from one sample in a study of HIV-infected patients and healthy controls. TCRdb itself ran the 5' RACE reads through MiXCR, one entry per CDR3 protein. This sample yields about 64,000 distinct CDR3 sequences, of which over 15% are seen a single time; 1.4% belongs to the top ten. Sequencing was carried out using CD4+ T cells from blood. These receptors came from a human donor in good health. The CDR3 runs from the conserved cysteine through the conserved F or W. The order of the fields is CDR3 protein, CDR3 DNA, J gene, clone size, V gene, D gene. A D gene is named only where the DNA matches it firmly. Clone size, where shown, is once, few, many, or a class for clones that have expanded.

CSAAGRVSDTQYF | TGCAGCGCCGCCGGGAGGGTCTCAGATACGCAGTATTTT | TRBJ2-3 | many | TRBV29-1 | TRBD2
CSAMTSGGSDIQYF | TGCAGTGCTATGACTAGCGGGGGATCCGACATTCAGTACTTC | TRBJ2-4 | many | TRBV20-1 | TRBD2
CASKPRDRVRNQPQHF | TGCGCCAGCAAACCCCGGGACAGGGTACGCAATCAGCCCCAGCATTTT | TRBJ1-5 | - | TRBV23-1 | TRBD1
CATSRSGRNQETQYF | TGTGCCACCAGCAGAAGCGGACGGAATCAAGAGACCCAGTACTTC | TRBJ2-5 | - | TRBV15 | -
CSARDRRGSTEAFF | TGCAGTGCTAGAGATCGAAGGGGGAGCACTGAAGCTTTCTTT | TRBJ1-1 | many | TRBV20-1 | -
CASREGTNEKLFF | TGTGCCAGCAGGGAGGGAACTAATGAAAAACTGTTTTTT | TRBJ1-4 | - | TRBV6-5 | -
CSARDPTGHTEAFF | TGCAGTGCTAGAGACCCCACAGGGCACACTGAAGCTTTCTTT | TRBJ1-1 | many | TRBV20-1 | -
CASSQGTGDEAFF | TGTGCCAGCAGCCAAGGGACAGGGGATGAAGCTTTCTTT | TRBJ1-1 | few | TRBV3-1 | TRBD1
CSARTGGQDEQYF | TGCAGTGCTAGAACAGGGGGCCAGGACGAGCAGTACTTC | TRBJ2-7 | - | TRBV20-1 | TRBD1
CSGDPSGTDTQYF | TGCAGTGGGGACCCTAGCGGCACAGATACGCAGTATTTT | TRBJ2-3 | many | TRBV20-1 | -
CSARDRQRGNQPQHF | TGCAGTGCTAGGGACAGGCAAAGGGGCAATCAGCCCCAGCATTTT | TRBJ1-5 | - | TRBV20-1 | TRBD1
CASSVIQGPEEAFF | TGCGCCAGCAGCGTAATACAGGGACCTGAGGAAGCTTTCTTT | TRBJ1-1 | few | TRBV5-1 | -
CASRALPGSPLHF | TGTGCCAGCAGGGCGTTACCAGGCTCTCCCCTCCACTTT | TRBJ1-6 | - | TRBV12-3/TRBV12-4 | -
CASSLEGGSEKLFF | TGTGCCAGCAGCTTAGAGGGGGGAAGTGAAAAACTGTTTTTT | TRBJ1-4 | many | TRBV7-9 | -
CASSMDRRANTEAFF | TGTGCCAGCAGCATGGACAGGAGGGCGAACACTGAAGCTTTCTTT | TRBJ1-1 | many | TRBV6-5 | TRBD1
CASSLAAGSGANVLTF | TGTGCCAGCAGCTTGGCTGCAGGGTCTGGGGCCAACGTCCTGACTTTC | TRBJ2-6 | - | TRBV5-4 | -
CATSDSQPRSSYEQYF | TGTGCCACCAGTGATTCCCAGCCCAGGAGCTCCTACGAGCAGTACTTC | TRBJ2-7 | few | TRBV24-1 | -
CAWRYLPNTGELFF | TGTGCCTGGAGGTACCTACCGAACACCGGGGAGCTGTTTTTT | TRBJ2-2 | many | TRBV30 | -
CASSLDEGQPQHF | TGTGCCAGCAGCTTAGATGAAGGACAGCCCCAGCATTTT | TRBJ1-5 | few | TRBV7-2 | -
CSATTGQGAEEQYF | TGCAGTGCCACGACGGGACAGGGGGCAGAAGAGCAGTACTTC | TRBJ2-7 | - | TRBV20-1 | TRBD1
CASKWASRNTEAFF | TGTGCCAGTAAGTGGGCCTCCCGGAACACTGAAGCTTTCTTT | TRBJ1-1 | few | TRBV19 | -
CASSPPRRLLFGTEAFF | TGTGCCAGCAGCCCCCCGCGTAGACTATTATTCGGCACTGAAGCTTTCTTT | TRBJ1-1 | - | TRBV11-2 | -
CASSLAGTGELFF | TGTGCCAGCAGCTTAGCAGGGACCGGGGAGCTGTTTTTT | TRBJ2-2 | many | TRBV7-9 | -
CSATHLDRRDTNYGYTF | TGCAGTGCTACCCACCTGGACAGAAGAGATACAAACTATGGCTACACCTTC | TRBJ1-2 | many | TRBV20-1 | -
CASSLLGAATEAFF | TGTGCCAGCAGCTTACTCGGGGCGGCCACTGAAGCTTTCTTT | TRBJ1-1 | many | TRBV7-3 | -
CASSRGSGGGGNTIYF | TGTGCCAGCAGCCGAGGATCAGGAGGAGGTGGAAACACCATATATTTT | TRBJ1-3 | few | TRBV28 | -
CASSQGEGQPQHF | TGTGCCAGCAGCCAAGGGGAAGGTCAGCCCCAGCATTTT | TRBJ1-5 | few | TRBV14 | -
CASSLGVTSGGKDTQYF | TGTGCCAGCAGCTTGGGGGTGACTAGCGGGGGGAAAGATACGCAGTATTTT | TRBJ2-3 | - | TRBV7-2 | TRBD2
CASSSSWTGGSEAFF | TGTGCCAGCAGCTCCTCATGGACAGGGGGCTCTGAAGCTTTCTTT | TRBJ1-1 | few | TRBV7-9 | TRBD1
CASSPRTNSGNTIYF | TGTGCCAGTAGTCCCCGGACTAACTCTGGAAACACCATATATTTT | TRBJ1-3 | - | TRBV19 | -
CASSTGTGLFTEAFF | TGTGCCAGCAGTACCGGGACAGGCCTGTTCACTGAAGCTTTCTTT | TRBJ1-1 | few | TRBV6-2/TRBV6-3 | TRBD1
CASTGTGVNNEQFF | TGTGCCAGCACCGGGACAGGGGTCAACAATGAGCAGTTCTTC | TRBJ2-1 | many | TRBV6-6 | TRBD1
CASSSTYEQYF | TGTGCCAGCAGCTCCACCTACGAGCAGTACTTC | TRBJ2-7 | - | TRBV7-2 | -
CASSQDWPSGYGYTF | TGCGCCAGCAGCCAAGATTGGCCATCTGGCTATGGCTACACCTTC | TRBJ1-2 | - | TRBV4-1 | -
CASSQELAWSTDTQYF | TGTGCCAGCAGCCAAGAACTAGCGTGGAGCACAGATACGCAGTATTTT | TRBJ2-3 | - | TRBV4-2 | TRBD2
CASSLVGTGPDTQYF | TGTGCCAGCAGCTTAGTCGGGACAGGGCCAGATACGCAGTATTTT | TRBJ2-3 | once | TRBV7-2 | TRBD1
CASSLTQGGGPQHF | TGTGCCAGCAGTTTAACCCAGGGCGGGGGGCCCCAGCATTTT | TRBJ1-5 | many | TRBV12-3/TRBV12-4 | -
CASSRLAGAYKQYF | TGTGCCAGCAGTAGACTAGCGGGGGCCTACAAGCAGTACTTC | TRBJ2-7 | - | TRBV12-3/TRBV12-4 | TRBD2
CATSDGGTNTGELFF | TGTGCCACCAGTGATGGAGGGACGAACACCGGGGAGCTGTTTTTT | TRBJ2-2 | - | TRBV24-1 | -
CASSLEGTGAYEQYF | TGTGCCAGCAGTTTAGAAGGGACAGGTGCCTACGAGCAGTACTTC | TRBJ2-7 | many | TRBV12-3/TRBV12-4 | TRBD1
CASSVDGRTGEAFF | TGTGCCAGCAGCGTAGATGGCAGAACGGGTGAAGCTTTCTTT | TRBJ1-1 | few | TRBV9 | -
CASSQAAGADGYTF | TGTGCCAGCAGCCAAGCGGCCGGGGCGGATGGCTACACCTTC | TRBJ1-2 | - | TRBV3-1 | -
CAWTVKQLINYGYTF | TGTGCCTGGACTGTGAAACAGCTAATTAACTATGGCTACACCTTC | TRBJ1-2 | - | TRBV30 | -
CASNKGGLEQYF | TGTGCCAGTAACAAGGGGGGGCTGGAGCAGTACTTC | TRBJ2-7 | - | TRBV12-3/TRBV12-4 | -
CASSKHLSMNTEAFF | TGTGCCAGCAGTAAACACCTTTCCATGAACACTGAAGCTTTCTTT | TRBJ1-1 | - | TRBV6-6 | -
CASSEREKGYTF | TGTGCCAGCAGTGAGAGGGAGAAAGGCTACACCTTC | TRBJ1-2 | - | TRBV6-1 | -
CSARDRRAGWTEAFF | TGCAGTGCTAGAGATAGAAGAGCGGGGTGGACTGAAGCTTTCTTT | TRBJ1-1 | - | TRBV20-1 | -